These 29 T cell receptor beta chains share one sample of origin, sequenced in a study of CD8 T cells in Susac syndrome. A quantity of about 0.5 to 1 ug RNA underwent reverse transcription using random hexamers. One entry per CDR3 protein, called by TCRdb with MiXCR from the immunoSEQ multiplex PCR reads. The sample yields about 120,000 distinct CDR3 sequences, 80% to 95% seen once. Sequenced: CD8+ T cells from PBMCs. The receptors stem from a human donor in good health.

There are a few counts of this clonotype. The rearrangement links TRBV6-1 to TRBJ1-1, with D unresolved. Germline V gives CDR1 MNHNS, CDR2 SASEGT. Trimming took off 10 bases at V and 1 base at J, with 10 bases between the two ends. The CDR3 length is 12 residues. CDR3 loop: CATRSGNTEAFF. The CDR3 bases are TGTGCCACCCGGTCGGGGAACACTGAAGCTTTCTTT.

The CDR3: CASSQVSGDQPQHF. Written as DNA, the CDR3 is TGCGCCAGCAGCCAAGTATCCGGGGATCAGCCCCAGCATTTT. The chain combines TRBV4-3 with TRBJ1-5; D is undetermined. Trimming removed 1 base from V and 5 bases from J, with 9 bases in between. From germline, CDR1 is LGHNA and CDR2 YSLEER. This CDR3 is 14 amino acids long.

J is TRBJ1-1 and V is TRBV25-1, with TRBD1 matching 11 bases. The CDR3 spans 14 residues. Germline CDR1 and CDR2: MGHDK and SYGVNS. Germline trimming cut 5 bases from V and 4 bases from J; bases unmatched to any gene: 3. CDR3 protein: CASSRGTGGTEAFF. Written as DNA, the CDR3 is TGTGCCAGCAGTAGGGGGACAGGGGGCACTGAAGCTTTCTTT.

This clonotype is a singleton in its sample. The chain links TRBV15 to TRBJ2-1; TRBD2 matches 8 bases. After removal of 0 bases from V and 6 bases from J, the junction contained 7 bases not matched to a gene. CDR1 and CDR2 from the germline V gene are LNHNV and YYDKDF (reference sequence). This CDR3 has 16 amino acids. The CDR3 loop is CATSREGASGLNEQFF. The CDR3 DNA reads TGTGCCACCAGCAGAGAAGGGGCTAGCGGGCTCAATGAGCAGTTCTTC.

The chain uses TRBV20-1 and TRBJ1-2; no definite D call. Germline CDR1 and CDR2: DFQATT and SNEGSKA (reference sequence). This CDR3 contains 13 residues. Trimming left V 2 bases short and J 4 bases short, with 11 bases between. CDR3 amino acids: CSARPPSSYGYTF. For the CDR3, the DNA is TGCAGTGCTAGACCCCCTTCGTCCTATGGCTACACCTTC.

The chain uses TRBV9 and TRBJ2-2, with D possibly being TRBD2 (6 bases). The CDR3 covers 15 residues. Germline-derived CDR1 and CDR2 are SGDLS and YYNGEE. The V and J ends lost 3 bases and 8 bases respectively, with 17 bases between them. As DNA, the CDR3 is TGTGCCAGCAGCGGTCGATCTAGCGACAAAGGGGAGCTGTTTTTT. Protein product: CASSGRSSDKGELFF.

The chain carries TRBV5-1 and TRBJ2-6, with D unclear. Trimming shortened V by 0 bases and J by 0 bases, and 7 bases separated the two germline ends. The CDR3 extends over 16 amino acids. The germline gives CDR1 SGHRS, CDR2 YFSETQ. The DNA for the CDR3 is TGCGCCAGCAGCTTGGCAAGGAACTCTGGGGCCAACGTCCTGACTTTC. As protein: CASSLARNSGANVLTF.

The CDR3 DNA is TGTGCCAGCAGCCCTTCAGGGAGTAATGAAAAACTGTTTTTT. This sequence encodes CASSPSGSNEKLFF. V gene TRBV11-2 combines with J gene TRBJ1-4, with D tentatively TRBD1 (5 bases). V lost 5 bases to trimming and J lost 4 bases, with 11 bases between them. Germline CDR1 reads SGHAT; CDR2 reads FQNNGV. The CDR3 contains 14 residues.

This clonotype was recorded once. J is TRBJ2-5 and V is TRBV2; D is perhaps TRBD1 (6 bases). The V end was cut by 6 bases, the J end by 5 bases, with 16 bases between. The CDR3 spans 14 residues. CDR1 and CDR2 (germline): SNHLY, FYNNEI. In DNA, the CDR3 is TGTGCCAGCAGAGTATTAGGGGGTCACGAGACCCAGTACTTC. Its translation is CASRVLGGHETQYF. The full variable domain, with the rest looked up from reference TRBV2 and TRBJ2-5, is EPEVTQTPSHQVTQMGQEVILRCVPISNHLYFYWYRQILGQKVEFLVSFYNNEISEKSEIFDDQFSVERPDGSNFTLKIRSTKLEDSAMYFCASRVLGGHETQYFGPGTRLLVL.

This chain joins TRBV5-1 and TRBJ1-2, with a tentative D call TRBD1 (5 bases). The CDR3 length is 14 residues. The germline CDR1 and CDR2 sequences are SGHRS and YFSETQ. Trimming shortened V by 0 bases and J by 6 bases, and 12 bases separated the two germline ends. DNA of the CDR3: TGCGCCAGCAGCTTGGATGTGGGGGACGATGGCTACACCTTC. As protein: CASSLDVGDDGYTF.

The chain carries TRBV13 and TRBJ2-7, with 7 bases that match TRBD2. CDR3 length: 15 amino acids. The germline V gene has CDR1 PRHDT and CDR2 FYEKMQ (reference sequence). V shed 3 bases, J shed 1 base, and the junction held 6 bases outside the gene matches. DNA of the CDR3: TGTGCCAGCAGCTTCGGCGGGGGAAGATCCTACGAGCAGTACTTC. It encodes CASSFGGGRSYEQYF.

This chain links TRBV7-2 with TRBJ2-7; 9 bases match TRBD1. The germline V gene has CDR1 SGHTA and CDR2 FQGNSA. With 5 bases clipped from V and 4 bases from J, the junction kept 6 bases outside the gene matches. The CDR3 contains 14 residues. The CDR3 region is CASSRLQGAYEQYF. The CDR3 nucleotides read TGTGCCAGCAGCCGCTTACAGGGGGCGTACGAGCAGTACTTC.

In this sample, this clonotype turned up once. J is TRBJ1-2 and V is TRBV20-1, with a weak D call TRBD1 (5 bases). The ends were cut back, 3 bases at V and 2 bases at J, with 16 bases in the middle. The germline V gene has CDR1 DFQATT and CDR2 SNEGSKA (reference sequence). The CDR3 runs 15 residues. CDR3 amino acids: CSASGGGDTNYGYTF. CDR3 nucleotide sequence: TGCAGTGCTAGTGGTGGGGGAGATACAAACTATGGCTACACCTTC.

The chain links TRBV28 to TRBJ2-3; 10 bases are shared with TRBD2. Germline V gives CDR1 MDHEN, CDR2 SYDVKM. After removal of 2 bases from V and 4 bases from J, the junction contained 3 bases not matched to a gene. This CDR3 has 15 amino acids. The CDR3 DNA follows: TGTGCCAGCAGTTTACGACTAGCGGGCCCAGATACGCAGTATTTT. Its translation: CASSLRLAGPDTQYF.

This sequence joins TRBV11-2 and TRBJ2-5; weak D call: TRBD2 (6 bases). This CDR3 contains 11 residues. CDR1 and CDR2 (germline): SGHAT, FQNNGV. V lost 11 bases and J 4 bases, leaving 11 bases between the germline ends. CDR3 bases: TGTGCCGCGGGGCAGGGAGAGACCCAGTACTTC. It is translated as CAAGQGETQYF.

This clonotype was recorded only once. The CDR3 DNA is TGTGCCAGCAGCCCGCGGGGAACCACCTACAATGAGCAGTTCTTC. It yields the protein CASSPRGTTYNEQFF. J is TRBJ2-1 and V is TRBV5-6, with D maybe TRBD2 (6 bases). Germline CDR1 is SGHDT and CDR2 is YYEEEE. V shed 4 bases and J shed 2 bases, with 13 bases lying between them. This CDR3 has 15 residues. The whole variable domain, filled in from reference TRBV5-6 and TRBJ2-1, reads DAGVTQSPTHLIKTRGQQVTLRCSPKSGHDTVSWYQQALGQGPQFIFQYYEEEERQRGNFPDRFSGHQFPNYSSELNVNALLLGDSALYLCASSPRGTTYNEQFFGPGTRLTVL.

This clonotype came up once. The chain is built from TRBV4-3 and TRBJ2-7; D uncertain. CDR1 is LGHNA, CDR2 YSLEER, per germline. CDR3 length: 13 residues. Between the trimmed V and J ends, which lost 1 base and 4 bases, there was a span of 8 bases. CDR3 in DNA: TGCGCCAGCAGCCAAGGTCTTTTTTACGAGCAGTACTTC. Translating it yields CASSQGLFYEQYF.

The chain links TRBV7-2 to TRBJ2-7; TRBD1 aligns across 7 bases. Trimming took 1 base from V and 6 from J; bases not matched to a gene: 3. From germline, CDR1 is SGHTA and CDR2 FQGNSA. This CDR3 has 13 residues. CDR3 residues: CASSLDPGGEQYF. CDR3 in DNA: TGTGCCAGCAGCTTAGACCCAGGGGGCGAGCAGTACTTC.

DNA for the CDR3: TGCAGTGCTCGTATACCGGGACTATCCAATGAGCAGTTCTTC. Protein: CSARIPGLSNEQFF. This chain joins TRBV20-1 and TRBJ2-1; 7 bases align to TRBD2. The germline CDR1 and CDR2 sequences are DFQATT and SNEGSKA (reference sequence). The CDR3 is 14 residues long. V lost 5 bases to trimming and J lost 6 bases; unmatched junction nucleotides: 10.

The gene calls are TRBV29-1 and TRBJ1-4; unclear D gene. Trimming left V 4 bases short and J 3 bases short, with 9 bases between. The V gene's germline CDR1 is SQVTM and CDR2 ANQGSEA. CDR3 length equals 13 residues. CDR3 nucleotides: TGCAGCGTTGCCAGACACCCTAATGAAAAACTGTTTTTT. Protein: CSVARHPNEKLFF.

The chain combines TRBV5-1 with TRBJ1-4, with D maybe TRBD1 (5 bases). Germline V gives CDR1 SGHRS, CDR2 YFSETQ. V lost 0 bases and J lost 5, with 11 bases in between. The CDR3 loop spans 15 amino acids. The CDR3 loop is CASSLEGRTNEKLFF. DNA for the CDR3: TGCGCCAGCAGCTTGGAGGGACGGACGAATGAAAAACTGTTTTTT.

The chain combines TRBV13 with TRBJ2-1, with TRBD2 matching 14 bases. J gave up 9 bases and V 2 bases, and 9 bases lay outside the gene matches. The CDR3 consists of 17 residues. Per germline, CDR1 PRHDT and CDR2 FYEKMQ (reference sequence). The CDR3 loop reads CASSLTGLAGEGGEQFF. For the CDR3, the DNA is TGTGCCAGCAGCTTAACGGGACTAGCGGGAGAGGGAGGTGAGCAGTTCTTC. Based on the CDR3 plus reference TRBV13 and TRBJ2-1, the full variable domain is AAGVIQSPRHLIKEKRETATLKCYPIPRHDTVYWYQQGPGQDPQFLISFYEKMQSDKGSIPDRFSAQQFSDYHSELNMSSLELGDSALYFCASSLTGLAGEGGEQFFGPGTRLTVL.

The chain carries TRBV29-1 and TRBJ1-1; 8 bases line up with TRBD1. This CDR3 has 13 residues. V lost 6 bases to trimming and J lost 2 bases; unmatched junction nucleotides: 5. Germline-derived CDR1 and CDR2 are SQVTM and ANQGSEA. The CDR3 region is CSVNRGFNTEAFF. CDR3 coding DNA: TGCAGCGTCAACAGGGGGTTTAACACTGAAGCTTTCTTT. The whole variable domain, filled in from reference TRBV29-1 and TRBJ1-1, reads SAVISQKPSRDICQRGTSLTIQCQVDSQVTMMFWYRQQPGQSLTLIATANQGSEATYESGFVIDKFPISRPNLTFSTLTVSNMSPEDSSIYLCSVNRGFNTEAFFGQGTRLTVV.

Notes on this clonotype: One end of the junction fails to match germline, which may point to a read error. This sequence joins TRBV10-3 and TRBJ1-1; D gene ambiguous. Germline CDR1 and CDR2: ENHRY and SYGVKD. The CDR3 covers 13 residues. The CDR3 nucleotides read TGCGCCATAAACCCAGACCGGGCGGCTGAAGCTTTCTTT. It codes for CAINPDRAAEAFF.

This clonotype was seen only once. The CDR3 nucleotides are TGTGCCAGCAGCCCGGGACTTCTCTACGAGCAGTACTTC. Translation: CASSPGLLYEQYF. The genes are TRBV7-6 and TRBJ2-7, with TRBD2 as a possible D gene (6 bases). The CDR3 contains 13 residues. Trimming left V 5 bases short and J 3 bases short, with 11 bases between. The V gene's germline CDR1 is SGHVS and CDR2 FNYEAQ. The full variable domain, with the rest looked up from reference TRBV7-6 and TRBJ2-7, is GAGVSQSPRYKVTKRGQDVALRCDPISGHVSLYWYRQALGQGPEFLTYFNYEAQQDKSGLPNDRFSAERPEGSISTLTIQRTEQRDSAMYRCASSPGLLYEQYFGPGTRLTVT.

Written as DNA, the CDR3 is TGCAGCGTGTGGTCTAATGAAAAACTGTTTTTT. This gives the protein CSVWSNEKLFF. V usage is TRBV29-1 and J usage is TRBJ1-4; D not certain. Germline CDR1 SQVTM, CDR2 ANQGSEA. The V and J ends lost 6 bases and 3 bases respectively, with 5 bases between them. The CDR3 loop spans 11 amino acids.

The chain employs TRBV12-3 or TRBV12-4 and TRBJ2-4; 11 bases align to TRBD2. The CDR3 has 17 amino acids. V trimming: 5 bases; J trimming: 1 base; junction bases outside the gene matches: 7. The CDR3: CASSPIAGGPAKNIQYF. DNA for the CDR3: TGTGCCAGCAGTCCCATAGCGGGAGGGCCGGCCAAAAACATTCAGTACTTC.

V is TRBV20-1 and J is TRBJ2-2; D is undetermined. This CDR3 has 13 amino acids. The ends were cut back, 3 bases at V and 6 bases at J, with 11 bases in the middle. Germline-derived CDR1 and CDR2 are DFQATT and SNEGSKA (reference sequence). In DNA, the CDR3 is TGCAGTGCTAGCTTCGCTGGGGCCGGGGAGCTGTTTTTT. Protein: CSASFAGAGELFF.

The rearrangement uses TRBV7-2 and TRBJ1-2; the match to TRBD1 covers 8 bases. The junction had 3 bases not matched to a gene; V was cut back by 5 bases and J by 4 bases. The CDR3 has 13 residues. CDR1 and CDR2 (germline): SGHTA, FQGNSA. CDR3 in DNA: TGTGCCAGCAGCCGGACAGGGAGCTATGGCTACACCTTC. It encodes CASSRTGSYGYTF.